This T cell receptor (beta chain) is drawn from a study of cytomegalovirus exposure and HLA in healthy donors. V gave up 4 bases and J gave up 6 bases; unmatched junction bases: 11. Per germline, CDR1 SGHNT and CDR2 YYREEE (reference sequence). CDR3 length: 16 amino acids. A note on this clone: The antigen remains undetermined.

Findings of the study overall: Later genetic work tied a missense DCLRE1C variant to beta-chain V and J trimming. In an earlier analysis, in some 500 donors, most V segments appeared productive either ~90% or ~30% of the time. In vitro checks showed that a few CMV-associated chains really do target CMV antigens.

Primers for the PCR totalled 60 Vbeta and 13 Jbeta. Sequenced by immunoSEQ multiplex PCR; TCRdb stores in-frame clones only, minus some. Altogether 200,000 or so clones are present, over 75% being singletons, with the ten largest covering about 5.7%. Sequenced input: PBMCs. The chain links TRBV5-4 to TRBJ2-3; 10 nucleotides line up with TRBD2. The source of this sequence is a middle-aged man in good health and CMV-seropositive. The CDR3 reads CASSRGTSANVDTQYF. DNA of the CDR3: TGTGCCAGCAGCCGGGGGACTAGCGCCAACGTGGATACGCAGTATTTT.